This TCR beta chain was found in a study of T cell repertoires in cytomegalovirus infection. Study information: Both CMV infection and a matching HLA type were indicated by public TCR beta signatures.

TCRdb reprocessed the reads with MiXCR, giving one entry per CDR3 protein. The sample includes fewer than 200,000 distinct CDR3 sequences, approximately 19% seen only once; the top ten take roughly 2.9%. V lost 2 bases and J 12 bases, leaving 10 bases between the germline ends. CDR3 size: 11 residues. The clonotype was recovered from a human donor in good health (CMV status not recorded). Some clones in this sample may be carry-over from other donors' samples. The rearrangement uses TRBV12-3 or TRBV12-4 and TRBJ1-1, with no clear D. The material sequenced was PBMCs. The CDR3 region has the DNA TGTGCCAGCAGTTTACGGGGTCCGACTTTCTTT. It translates to CASSLRGPTFF.